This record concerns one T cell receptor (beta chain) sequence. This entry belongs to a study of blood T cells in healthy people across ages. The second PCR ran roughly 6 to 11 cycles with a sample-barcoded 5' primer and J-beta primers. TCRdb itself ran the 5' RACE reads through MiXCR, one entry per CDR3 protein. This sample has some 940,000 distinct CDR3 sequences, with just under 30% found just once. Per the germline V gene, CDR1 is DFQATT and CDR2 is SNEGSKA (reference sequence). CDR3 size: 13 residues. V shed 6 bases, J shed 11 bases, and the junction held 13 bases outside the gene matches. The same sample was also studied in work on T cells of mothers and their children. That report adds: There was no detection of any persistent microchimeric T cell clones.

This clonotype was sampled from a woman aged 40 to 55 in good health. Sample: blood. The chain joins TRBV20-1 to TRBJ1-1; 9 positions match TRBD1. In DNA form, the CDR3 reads TGCAGTGCCTTAGGGGGACAGGGAAGAGGGGCTTTCTTT. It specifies CSALGGQGRGAFF.